The rows below give T cell receptor beta chains drawn from one sample of a study of a mutant IDH1 vaccine in newly diagnosed glioma. Data came from immunoSEQ multiplex PCR; TCRdb stores just in-frame clones and leaves some out. The sample has around 60,000 clones, roughly 80% seen once. These receptors' antigens are unknown. Sample: PBMCs, taken from a glioma patient whose treatment included an IDH1 peptide vaccine. All receptors derive from a woman between 45 and 65 years old with glioma. CDR3s include the opening cysteine and the closing phenylalanine or tryptophan. D genes are given only for firm matches. The size entry is marked missing in some rows and otherwise reads once, few, many or a size class.

J gene: TRBJ2-3
D gene: .
V gene: TRBV29-1
clone size: .
CDR3 DNA: TGCAGCGTTAAGATCGGTACGCAGTATTTT
CDR3 protein: CSVKIGTQYF

J gene: TRBJ2-6
D gene: TRBD1
V gene: TRBV7-9
clone size: .
CDR3 DNA: TGTGCCAGCAGCCCCACAGGGGCCCTATCTGGGGCCAACGTCCTGACTTTC
CDR3 protein: CASSPTGALSGANVLTF

J gene: TRBJ1-1
D gene: .
V gene: TRBV27
clone size: .
CDR3 DNA: TGTGCCAGCAGTTTCGTCCGGGACTCGAACACTGAAGCTTTCTTT
CDR3 protein: CASSFVRDSNTEAFF

J gene: TRBJ1-1
D gene: .
V gene: TRBV27
clone size: .
CDR3 DNA: TGTGCCAGCAGTTTATCTGGGGTAACTGAAGCTTTCTTT
CDR3 protein: CASSLSGVTEAFF

J gene: TRBJ1-1
D gene: TRBD1
V gene: TRBV28
clone size: many
CDR3 DNA: TGTGCCAGCACAGCAGGGGGCGAGTCCGTCGTCCCTGAAGCTTTCTTT
CDR3 protein: CASTAGGESVVPEAFF

J gene: TRBJ1-6
D gene: .
V gene: TRBV9
clone size: .
CDR3 DNA: TGTGCCAGCAGCGTAGGTGGAGTTAATTCACCCCTCCACTTT
CDR3 protein: CASSVGGVNSPLHF

J gene: TRBJ2-7
D gene: TRBD2
V gene: TRBV4-1
clone size: .
CDR3 DNA: TGCGCCAGCAGCCCTGGCGGGGGTAGTAGCGGGACGAGCTCCTACGAGCAGTACTTC
CDR3 protein: CASSPGGGSSGTSSYEQYF

J gene: TRBJ1-4
D gene: .
V gene: TRBV5-1
clone size: .
CDR3 DNA: TGCGCCAGCAGCCTATCATGGGCAGGCCGGGAAGAAAAACTGTTTTTT
CDR3 protein: CASSLSWAGREEKLFF

J gene: TRBJ1-3
D gene: .
V gene: TRBV4-2
clone size: .
CDR3 DNA: TGTGCCAGCAGCCAAGTTAAAAGGGGATCCGGAAACACCATATATTTT
CDR3 protein: CASSQVKRGSGNTIYF

J gene: TRBJ2-1
D gene: .
V gene: TRBV12-1
clone size: .
CDR3 DNA: TGTGCCAGCAGCTCAGGACAGGGGAAGCAGTTCTTC
CDR3 protein: CASSSGQGKQFF

J gene: TRBJ2-7
D gene: .
V gene: TRBV2
clone size: once
CDR3 DNA: TGTGCCAGCAGTATTGGACGGTACTACGAGCAGTACTTC
CDR3 protein: CASSIGRYYEQYF

J gene: TRBJ1-4
D gene: .
V gene: TRBV27
clone size: .
CDR3 DNA: TGTGCCAGCAGTTTAGGACGGGGTCTTGGTGAAAAACTGTTTTTT
CDR3 protein: CASSLGRGLGEKLFF

J gene: TRBJ1-2
D gene: .
V gene: TRBV7-2
clone size: .
CDR3 DNA: TGTGCCAGCAGCTTAGCAGGGGCTACTAACTATGGCTACACCTTC
CDR3 protein: CASSLAGATNYGYTF

J gene: TRBJ1-1
D gene: .
V gene: TRBV27
clone size: .
CDR3 DNA: TGTGCCAGCAGTGTAGGACCTATGAACACTGAAGCTTTCTTT
CDR3 protein: CASSVGPMNTEAFF